The 5 T cell receptor beta chains in this list originate from one sample, sequenced in a study of shared clonotypes between healthy human individuals. The protocol was immunoSEQ multiplex PCR, while the TCRdb copy is restricted to in-frame clones and leaves out a portion. The table shows roughly 1,800,000 clones, with about 95% occurring only once. In the naive CD8 group, cells lacked CD45RO and were positively selected for CCR7, so terminally differentiated effector memory CD45RA+ cells were left out. The sample consisted of naive CD8+ T cells sorted from blood. The origin of the receptors is a man aged 18 to 30 in good health.

The genes are TRBV13 and TRBJ2-7; D gene unclear. Trimming left V 1 base short and J 6 bases short, with 10 bases between. Germline V lookup: CDR1 PRHDT, CDR2 FYEKMQ (reference sequence). The CDR3 spans 13 residues. CDR3 sequence: CASSLERAPEQYF. CDR3 in DNA: TGTGCCAGCAGCTTAGAAAGGGCTCCCGAGCAGTACTTC.

The rearrangement uses TRBV25-1 and TRBJ2-6; D ambiguous. The V gene's germline CDR1 is MGHDK and CDR2 SYGVNS. The CDR3 totals 17 residues. The ends were cut back, 3 bases at V and 3 bases at J, with 15 bases in the middle. CDR3: CASSETAAHLGANVLTF. Written as DNA, the CDR3 is TGTGCCAGCAGTGAGACTGCCGCCCACCTTGGGGCCAACGTCCTGACTTTC.

V is TRBV27 and J is TRBJ2-3, with 11 nucleotides matching TRBD2. V shed 2 bases and J 0 bases; nucleotides not matched to a gene: 7. The CDR3 length is 18 residues. The germline V gene has CDR1 MNHEY and CDR2 SMNVEV (reference sequence). CDR3 nucleotide sequence: TGTGCCAGCAGTTTACAAGGGACTAGCGGAAGTAGCACAGATACGCAGTATTTT. As protein: CASSLQGTSGSSTDTQYF.

This chain uses TRBV27 with TRBJ1-1; weak D call: TRBD1 (5 bases). The germline V gene encodes CDR1 MNHEY and CDR2 SMNVEV (reference sequence). Trimming shortened V by 5 bases and J by 11 bases, and 18 bases separated the two germline ends. This CDR3 has 13 residues. The CDR3 nucleotides read TGTGCCAGCAGTACCCTCAATTGGGGGTATGCTTTCTTT. It codes for CASSTLNWGYAFF.

The chain carries TRBV28 and TRBJ2-5; D gene unclear. Germline loops: CDR1 MDHEN, CDR2 SYDVKM. The CDR3 consists of 14 residues. The V end lost 5 bases, the J end lost 7 bases, and 17 bases lay between the germline ends. The CDR3 DNA sequence: TGTGCCAGCAGTCCCGGTCGCCCCCCAGCGACCCAGTACTTC. It codes for CASSPGRPPATQYF.